The T cell receptor beta chain under discussion was sequenced for a study of blood T cell repertoires in COVID-19. Across the study: Material from acute and convalescent COVID-19 was sourced from the United States, Italy and Spain.

The study counted Cohort 3 donors as recovered given two negative PCRs, clearance, or symptom resolution. Germline trimming cut 2 bases from V and 13 bases from J; bases unmatched to any gene: 16. This CDR3 spans 16 amino acids. Germline values: CDR1 MDHEN, CDR2 SYDVKM. As handled by the study authors: Amplification from reference gene primers served as the basis for estimated nucleated cell counts. The protocol was immunoSEQ multiplex PCR, while the TCRdb copy is restricted to in-frame clones and leaves out a portion. Clone size and the V and J calls come from that table; the DNA yielded D and trimming. The sample holds nearly 200,000 clones; 89% are singletons and the top ten take around 8.9%.

The chain links TRBV28 to TRBJ2-1; TRBD2 aligns across 8 bases. The sample was PBMCs or T cells enriched from blood (not recorded which). The clonotype comes from a woman aged 18-29 years who had recovered from COVID-19. The CDR3 DNA sequence: TGTGCCAGCAGTTTAGGCACTAGCGGCTACCTTGCCCGTCAGTTCTTC. It specifies CASSLGTSGYLARQFF.